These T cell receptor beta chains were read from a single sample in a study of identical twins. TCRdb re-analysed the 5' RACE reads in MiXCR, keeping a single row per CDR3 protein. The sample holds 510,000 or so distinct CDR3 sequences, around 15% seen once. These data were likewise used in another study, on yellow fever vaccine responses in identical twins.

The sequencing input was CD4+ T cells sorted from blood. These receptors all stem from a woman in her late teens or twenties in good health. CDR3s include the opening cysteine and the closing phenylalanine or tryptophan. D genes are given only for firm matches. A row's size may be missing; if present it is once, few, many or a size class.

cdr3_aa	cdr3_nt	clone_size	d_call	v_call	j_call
CASSPPSTVYNEQFF	TGTGCCAGCTCACCACCGTCGACCGTCTACAATGAGCAGTTCTTC	.	.	TRBV18	TRBJ2-1
CASSPLLSGQETQYF	TGCGCCAGCAGCCCTCTTCTAAGCGGTCAAGAGACCCAGTACTTC	few	.	TRBV5-1	TRBJ2-5
CASSFSLAGATEQFF	TGTGCCAGCAGCTTTTCGCTAGCGGGGGCGACTGAGCAGTTCTTC	.	TRBD2	TRBV7-2	TRBJ2-1
CAISDGTEAAGDTGELFF	TGTGCCATCAGTGACGGGACAGAGGCAGCGGGAGACACCGGGGAGCTGTTTTTT	.	.	TRBV10-3	TRBJ2-2
CSANSPLPAASTDTQYF	TGCAGTGCGAACTCCCCACTACCGGCAGCTAGCACAGATACGCAGTATTTT	few	.	TRBV20-1	TRBJ2-3
CASSMGQGLTGELFF	TGTGCCAGCAGCATGGGACAGGGGCTCACCGGGGAGCTGTTTTTT	few	TRBD1	TRBV11-2	TRBJ2-2
CASSLDPAQGTDTQYF	TGTGCCAGCAGCTTGGACCCCGCTCAGGGCACAGATACGCAGTATTTT	many	.	TRBV5-6	TRBJ2-3
CAISDGFFQGTEAFF	TGTGCCATCAGTGATGGGTTTTTCCAGGGAACTGAAGCTTTCTTT	few	.	TRBV10-3	TRBJ1-1
CSERDPSTDTQYF	TGCAGTGAGCGGGATCCTAGCACAGATACGCAGTATTTT	.	TRBD2	TRBV20-1	TRBJ2-3
CASSQDDSSAYEQYF	TGCGCCAGCAGCCAAGATGATAGCTCAGCCTACGAGCAGTACTTC	few	.	TRBV4-1	TRBJ2-7
CASRGPRHQPQHF	TGTGCCAGTAGGGGACCCCGTCATCAGCCCCAGCATTTT	.	.	TRBV19	TRBJ1-5
CATSDPDGYEQYF	TGTGCCACCAGTGACCCCGATGGATACGAGCAGTACTTC	.	.	TRBV24-1	TRBJ2-7
CASRTTGGSAFF	TGTGCCAGCAGAACGACAGGTGGCAGCGCTTTCTTT	.	.	TRBV2	TRBJ1-1
CSARGVGSSYNEQFF	TGCAGTGCTAGAGGGGTCGGGAGCTCCTACAATGAGCAGTTCTTC	.	.	TRBV20-1	TRBJ2-1
CATSRDVAANYGYTF	TGTGCCACCAGCAGAGATGTGGCGGCTAACTATGGCTACACCTTC	few	.	TRBV15	TRBJ1-2
CASSLLVGTNTGELFF	TGTGCCAGCAGTTTACTTGTGGGCACCAACACCGGGGAGCTGTTTTTT	.	.	TRBV27	TRBJ2-2
CSVAQGANGYTF	TGCAGCGTTGCACAGGGGGCGAATGGCTACACCTTC	few	TRBD1	TRBV29-1	TRBJ1-2
CASSSEDHTQYF	TGTGCCAGCAGCTCAGAGGACCATACGCAGTATTTT	.	.	TRBV12-3/TRBV12-4	TRBJ2-3
CSATIGNTIYF	TGCAGTGCTACCATTGGAAACACCATATATTTT	.	.	TRBV20-1	TRBJ1-3
CASSFGLAGRDEQFF	TGTGCCAGCAGCTTTGGACTAGCGGGACGGGATGAGCAGTTCTTC	.	TRBD2	TRBV11-2	TRBJ2-1
CSAFLFRGSSSHEQYF	TGCAGTGCTTTCCTTTTCCGCGGGAGTTCCTCCCACGAGCAGTACTTC	few	TRBD2	TRBV20-1	TRBJ2-7
CSATTPTHSYNEQFF	TGCAGTGCTACTACCCCTACCCACTCCTACAATGAGCAGTTCTTC	few	.	TRBV20-1	TRBJ2-1
CASRQKAGAGSYEQYF	TGTGCCAGCAGACAAAAAGCGGGAGCTGGTTCCTACGAGCAGTACTTC	few	TRBD2	TRBV27	TRBJ2-7
CASRGVHTDTQYF	TGTGCCAGCAGAGGAGTCCACACAGATACGCAGTATTTT	few	.	TRBV2	TRBJ2-3
CASRETGPLNQPQHF	TGTGCCAGCAGAGAGACAGGGCCACTCAATCAGCCCCAGCATTTT	few	TRBD1	TRBV28	TRBJ1-5
CASSRSRGQGNTIYF	TGTGCCAGCAGCCGAAGTCGGGGACAGGGAAACACCATATATTTT	few	TRBD1	TRBV6-1	TRBJ1-3
CASSPREGEKLFF	TGTGCCAGCTCACCACGGGAGGGGGAAAAACTGTTTTTT	.	.	TRBV18	TRBJ1-4
CASSLAASGRASEQYF	TGTGCCAGCAGTTTAGCGGCCAGCGGGAGGGCCTCCGAGCAGTACTTC	.	TRBD2	TRBV12-3/TRBV12-4	TRBJ2-7
CAIQGDMNTEAFF	TGTGCCATCCAAGGGGACATGAACACTGAAGCTTTCTTT	.	.	TRBV10-3	TRBJ1-1
CSARKRGGLNNEQFF	TGCAGTGCTAGAAAGCGGGGGGGCCTTAACAATGAGCAGTTCTTC	few	TRBD2	TRBV20-1	TRBJ2-1
CASSYLKGGYTF	TGTGCCAGCAGCTACCTAAAGGGAGGCTACACCTTC	.	.	TRBV3-1	TRBJ1-2
CASSEALVLNPYEQYF	TGTGCCAGCAGTGAAGCGCTGGTTTTGAACCCGTACGAGCAGTACTTC	few	.	TRBV2	TRBJ2-7
CASSLVDSNQPQHF	TGTGCCAGCAGCTTAGTGGACAGCAATCAGCCCCAGCATTTT	many	.	TRBV7-9	TRBJ1-5
CASSLATGVYGYTF	TGTGCCAGCAGTTTAGCGACAGGGGTTTATGGCTACACCTTC	few	TRBD1	TRBV12-3/TRBV12-4	TRBJ1-2
CASRGTERSNQPQHF	TGTGCCAGCAGGGGGACCGAACGAAGCAATCAGCCCCAGCATTTT	few	TRBD1	TRBV19	TRBJ1-5